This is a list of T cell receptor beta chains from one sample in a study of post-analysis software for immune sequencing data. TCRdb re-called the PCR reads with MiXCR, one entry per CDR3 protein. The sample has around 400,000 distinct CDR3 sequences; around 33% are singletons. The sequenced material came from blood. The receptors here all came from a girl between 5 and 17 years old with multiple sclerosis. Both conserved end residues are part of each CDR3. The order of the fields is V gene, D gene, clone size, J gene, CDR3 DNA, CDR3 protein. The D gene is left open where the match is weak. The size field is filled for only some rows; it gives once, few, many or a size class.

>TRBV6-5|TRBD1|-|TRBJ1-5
TGTGCCAGCAGCCCAGGGGGTGCCGAGTGGCATTTT
CASSPGGAEWHF
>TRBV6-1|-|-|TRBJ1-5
TGTGCCAGCAGTGCCAGCCTGGTCCAGGGAAATCAGCCCCAGCATTTT
CASSASLVQGNQPQHF
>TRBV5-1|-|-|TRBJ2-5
TGCGCCAGCAGCCTCCCTGAAGTCTGGGAGACCCAGTACTTC
CASSLPEVWETQYF
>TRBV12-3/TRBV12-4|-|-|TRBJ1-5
TGTGCCAGCACTTTAGGGGCAGGCGGTCAGCCCCAGCATTTT
CASTLGAGGQPQHF
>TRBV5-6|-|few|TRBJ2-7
TGTGCCAGCAGCTCAACAGGGTACCGCGAGCAGTACTTC
CASSSTGYREQYF
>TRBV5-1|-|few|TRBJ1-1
TGCGCCAGCAGCTTGAAACAGAACACTGAAGCTTTCTTT
CASSLKQNTEAFF
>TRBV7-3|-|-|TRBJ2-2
TGTGCCAGCAGCTTAAGGAGCGGGGAGCTGTTTTTT
CASSLRSGELFF
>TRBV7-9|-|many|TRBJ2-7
TGTGCCAGCAGCTCCGGCAGGCAGGCCCACTACGAGCAGTACTTC
CASSSGRQAHYEQYF
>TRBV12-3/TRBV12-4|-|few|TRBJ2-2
TGTGCCAGCAGTTCCTTTGGTCAGAACACCTGGGAGCTGTTTTTT
CASSSFGQNTWELFF
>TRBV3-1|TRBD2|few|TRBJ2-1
TGTGCCAGCAGCCCCCTACTAGCGGGGGGGGTTAATGAGCAGTTCTTC
CASSPLLAGGVNEQFF
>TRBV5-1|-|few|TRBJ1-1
TGCGCCAGCAGCGTGCAGGGGTTTCCTAACACTGAAGCTTTCTTT
CASSVQGFPNTEAFF
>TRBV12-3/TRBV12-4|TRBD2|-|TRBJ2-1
TGTGCCAGCAGTTTGGCGGGGGAAGAGACCCAGTTCTTC
CASSLAGEETQFF
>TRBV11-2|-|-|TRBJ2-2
TGTGCCAGCAGCCCCGTGTTTGGGGGTGGGACCGGGGAGCTGTTTTTT
CASSPVFGGGTGELFF
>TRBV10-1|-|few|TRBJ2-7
TGCGCCAGCAGTGACCCTTCGTTCGGGGCGGGATACGAGCAGTACTTC
CASSDPSFGAGYEQYF
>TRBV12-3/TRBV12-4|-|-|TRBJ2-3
TGTGCCAGCAGTCCACCGGGACTTCCTTTCGCAGATACGCAGTATTTT
CASSPPGLPFADTQYF
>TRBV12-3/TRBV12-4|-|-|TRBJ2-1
TGTGCCAGCAGTTTAACCCCAAGCCCGTTCTTC
CASSLTPSPFF
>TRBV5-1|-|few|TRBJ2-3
TGCGCCAGCAGCTTGTGGCAGGGCGTGAGGGGATCAGATACGCAGTATTTT
CASSLWQGVRGSDTQYF
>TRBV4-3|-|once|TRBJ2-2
TGCGCCTGCTCGGTGACGCAGAACACCGGGGAGCTGTTTTTT
CACSVTQNTGELFF
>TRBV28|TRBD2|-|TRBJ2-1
TGTGCCAGCAGCCAGACCCCGGGGGGATACAATGAGCAGTTCTTC
CASSQTPGGYNEQFF
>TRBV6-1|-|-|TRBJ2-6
TGTGCCAGCAGTGAAGCGCACTCTGGGGCCAACGTCCTGACTTTC
CASSEAHSGANVLTF
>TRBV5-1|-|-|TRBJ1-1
TGCGCCAGCAGCCAGCAAGCTATGAACACTGAAGCTTTCTTT
CASSQQAMNTEAFF
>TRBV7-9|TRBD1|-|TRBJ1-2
TGTGCCAGCAGCAGAGACGGACAGGGGGTAGCTAACTATGGCTACACCTTC
CASSRDGQGVANYGYTF
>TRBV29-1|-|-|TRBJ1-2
TGCAGCGTTGAAGAGAGTTTACTATATGGCTACACCTTC
CSVEESLLYGYTF
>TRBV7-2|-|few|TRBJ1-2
TGTGCCAGCAGCTCCACCGGCAGCATCCTCTATGGCTACACCTTC
CASSSTGSILYGYTF
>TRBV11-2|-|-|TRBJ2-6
TGTGCCAGCAGCTTCCGGGAGTCCTCTGGGGCCAACGTCCTGACTTTC
CASSFRESSGANVLTF
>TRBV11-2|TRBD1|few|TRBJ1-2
TGTGCCAGCAGCTCAAGGGACAGCGCCAACTATGGCTACACCTTC
CASSSRDSANYGYTF
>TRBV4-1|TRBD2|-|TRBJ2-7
TGCACCAGCAGCTATGCGGGGGGGGGAAACCAGTACTTC
CTSSYAGGGNQYF
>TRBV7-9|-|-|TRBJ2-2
TGTGCCAGCAGCTTAGTCCATATACCCGGGGAGCTGTTTTTT
CASSLVHIPGELFF
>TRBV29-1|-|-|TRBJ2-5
TGCAGCGCTGGACAGCTACAAGAGGCCCAGTACTTC
CSAGQLQEAQYF
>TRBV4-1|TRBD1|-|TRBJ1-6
TGCGCCAGCAGCCAAAACAGGGGGAATTCACCCCTCCACTTT
CASSQNRGNSPLHF
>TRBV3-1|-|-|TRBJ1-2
TGTGCCAGCAGCCAAGAGGCAGGTGTCTATGGCTACACCTTC
CASSQEAGVYGYTF
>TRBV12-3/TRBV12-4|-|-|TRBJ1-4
TGTGCCAGCAGGGATGGACAGCTTAATGAAAAACTGTTTTTT
CASRDGQLNEKLFF
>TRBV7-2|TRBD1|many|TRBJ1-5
TGTGCCAGCAGTCCGGACAGGGCCCCCTATCAGCCCCAGCATTTT
CASSPDRAPYQPQHF
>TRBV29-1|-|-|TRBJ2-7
TGCAGCGTTGAACAGGGTGCCTACGAGCAGTACTTC
CSVEQGAYEQYF
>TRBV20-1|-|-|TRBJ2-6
TGCGGTGCTCCTCAGGTCCCTGGGGCCAACGTCCTGACTTTC
CGAPQVPGANVLTF
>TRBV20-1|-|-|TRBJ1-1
TGCAGTGCCCCCTCAAGAACAGGGGAAGCTTTCTTT
CSAPSRTGEAFF
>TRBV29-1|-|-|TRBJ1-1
TGCAGCGTTGGTGGGGACCCTCTGATCGAAGCTTTCTTT
CSVGGDPLIEAFF
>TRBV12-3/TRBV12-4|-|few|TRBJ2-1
TGTGCCAGCAGTTTTGGGCCTACAGCCAGCTCCTACAATGAGCAGTTCTTC
CASSFGPTASSYNEQFF
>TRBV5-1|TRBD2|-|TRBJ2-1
TGCGCCAGCAGCTTTGGCGGCGGGGGGCAGTACAATGAGCAGTTCTTC
CASSFGGGGQYNEQFF
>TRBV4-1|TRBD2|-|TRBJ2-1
TGCGCCAGCAGCCAAGGGGACTACCTGAGCTCCTACAATAAGCAGTTCTTC
CASSQGDYLSSYNKQFF
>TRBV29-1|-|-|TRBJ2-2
TGCAGCGTTGAAGGGGGTATGAACACCGGGGAGCTGTTTTTT
CSVEGGMNTGELFF
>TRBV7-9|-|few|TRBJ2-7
TGTGCCAGCAGCATAACCCCAGGGTCCATTAACTCCTACGAGCAGTACTTC
CASSITPGSINSYEQYF
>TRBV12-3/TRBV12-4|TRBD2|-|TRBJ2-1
TGTGCCAGCAGCAGACCGGGACTAGCGGGGGGGCGGTCCTACAATGAGCAGTTCTTC
CASSRPGLAGGRSYNEQFF
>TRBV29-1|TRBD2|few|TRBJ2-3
TGCAGCGTAACCTTCCTTACTAGCGGACCCACAGATACGCAGTATTTT
CSVTFLTSGPTDTQYF
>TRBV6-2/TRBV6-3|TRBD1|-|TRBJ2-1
TGTGCCAGCAGCGCCTTTACCGGGACAGCGAACAATGAGCAGTTCTTC
CASSAFTGTANNEQFF